This T cell receptor (beta chain) was captured in a study of post-analysis software for immune sequencing data. Study observations and caveats: Under the F measure, samples that were prepared in one batch clustered strongly together.

Worth noting for this clonotype: What it binds is unknown.

Libraries were made from TCR beta cDNA, and they carried unique molecular identifiers. TCRdb redid the calling of the PCR reads with MiXCR, one entry per CDR3 protein. The table includes about 620,000 distinct CDR3 sequences, 44% detected once. Input material: blood. The origin of this receptor is a girl under 18 with multiple sclerosis.

The CDR3 is CASSLEAGRNYGYTF. The DNA of the CDR3 is TGCGCCAGCAGCTTGGAGGCAGGAAGAAACTATGGCTACACCTTC. The chain uses TRBV5-1 and TRBJ1-2; no firm D call. V dropped 0 bases and J dropped 2 bases, with 11 bases sitting between them. This CDR3 is 15 amino acids long. Germline V gene lookup returns CDR1 SGHRS and CDR2 YFSETQ.